This T cell receptor (beta chain) appears in the sequencing data of a study of OX40 agonist ivuxolimab in advanced cancers. Clones were read by immunoSEQ multiplex PCR, and TCRdb kept only the in-frame ones, dropping some. The table has 25,000 to 35,000 clones, about 73% seen once; the top ten hold roughly 12%. V was shortened by 6 bases and J by 4 bases, with 10 bases between the two germline ends. Germline V gene sequence: CDR1 LGHNT, CDR2 FRNRAP. The CDR3 is made up of 13 amino acids. The chain recombines TRBV12-5 with TRBJ1-3; D gene unclear. The material was CD4+ or CD8+ T cells sorted from blood, obtained in a trial of the OX40 agonist ivuxolimab. This TCR was sampled from an adult with an advanced solid tumor such as melanoma, head and neck, liver or kidney cancer. The CDR3 spells CASGPSSGNTIYF. The CDR3 nucleotides are TGTGCTAGTGGCCCCTCCTCGGGAAACACCATATATTTT.